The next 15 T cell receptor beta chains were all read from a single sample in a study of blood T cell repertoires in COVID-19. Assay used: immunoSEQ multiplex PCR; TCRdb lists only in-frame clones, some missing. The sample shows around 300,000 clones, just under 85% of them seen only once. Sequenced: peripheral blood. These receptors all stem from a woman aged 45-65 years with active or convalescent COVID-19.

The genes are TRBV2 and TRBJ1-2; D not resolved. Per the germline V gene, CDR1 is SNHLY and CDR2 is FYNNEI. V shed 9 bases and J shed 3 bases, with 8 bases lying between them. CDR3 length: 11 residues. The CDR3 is CASSRDYGYTF. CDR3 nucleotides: TGTGCCAGTAGCCGGGACTATGGCTACACCTTC.

For the CDR3, the DNA is TGTGCCAGCAGCTGGACAGGGGGCTCCTACGAGCAGTACTTC. It yields the protein CASSWTGGSYEQYF. V usage is TRBV7-2 and J usage is TRBJ2-7; TRBD1 aligns across 10 bases. The CDR3 consists of 14 residues. Per germline, CDR1 SGHTA and CDR2 FQGNSA. J was trimmed by 0 bases and V by 4 bases; bases with no gene match: 0.

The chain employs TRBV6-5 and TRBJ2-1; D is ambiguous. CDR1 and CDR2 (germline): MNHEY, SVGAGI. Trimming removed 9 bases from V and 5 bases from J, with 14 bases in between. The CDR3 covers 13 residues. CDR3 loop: CASNSRGHNEQFF. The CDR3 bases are TGTGCCAGTAACTCCCGAGGCCACAATGAGCAGTTCTTC.

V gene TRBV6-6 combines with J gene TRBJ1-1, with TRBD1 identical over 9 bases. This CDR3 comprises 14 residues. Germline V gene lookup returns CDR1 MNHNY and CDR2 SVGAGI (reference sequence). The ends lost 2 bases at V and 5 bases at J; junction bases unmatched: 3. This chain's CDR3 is CASSYETGGTEAFF. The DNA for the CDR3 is TGTGCCAGCAGTTACGAGACAGGGGGGACTGAAGCTTTCTTT.

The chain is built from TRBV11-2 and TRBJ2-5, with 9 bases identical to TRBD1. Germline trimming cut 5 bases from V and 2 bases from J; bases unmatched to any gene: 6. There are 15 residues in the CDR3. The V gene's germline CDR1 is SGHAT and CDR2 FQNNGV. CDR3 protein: CASSRRDRVQETQYF. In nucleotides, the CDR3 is TGTGCCAGCAGCCGTAGGGACAGGGTACAAGAGACCCAGTACTTC.

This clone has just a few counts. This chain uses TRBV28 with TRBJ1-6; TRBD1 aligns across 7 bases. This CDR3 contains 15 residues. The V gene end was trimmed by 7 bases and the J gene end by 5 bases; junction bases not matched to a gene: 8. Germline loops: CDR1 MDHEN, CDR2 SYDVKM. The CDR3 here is CASTLTGTDNSPLHF. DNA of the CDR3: TGTGCCAGCACCCTGACCGGGACAGATAATTCACCCCTCCACTTT.

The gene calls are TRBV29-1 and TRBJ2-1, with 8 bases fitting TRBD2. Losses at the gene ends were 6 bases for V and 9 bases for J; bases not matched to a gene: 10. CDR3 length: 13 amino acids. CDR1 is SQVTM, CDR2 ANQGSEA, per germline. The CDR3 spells CSVISGIGGEQFF. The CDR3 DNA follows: TGCAGCGTCATTAGCGGGATCGGCGGTGAGCAGTTCTTC.

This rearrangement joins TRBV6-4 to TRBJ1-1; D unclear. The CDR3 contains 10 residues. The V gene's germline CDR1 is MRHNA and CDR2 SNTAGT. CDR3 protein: CAIAPTEAFF. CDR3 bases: TGTGCAATAGCCCCCACTGAAGCTTTCTTT.

CDR3 nucleotide sequence: TGTGCCAGCAGCCCGGGGGATAATTCACCCCTCCACTTT. As protein: CASSPGDNSPLHF. The chain links TRBV3-1 (or the pseudogene TRBV3-2) to TRBJ1-6, with a possible D match to TRBD1 (5 bases). The CDR3 is 13 amino acids. V dropped 4 bases and J dropped 5 bases, with 6 bases sitting between them. CDR1 and CDR2 (germline): LGHDT, YNNKEL (reference sequence).

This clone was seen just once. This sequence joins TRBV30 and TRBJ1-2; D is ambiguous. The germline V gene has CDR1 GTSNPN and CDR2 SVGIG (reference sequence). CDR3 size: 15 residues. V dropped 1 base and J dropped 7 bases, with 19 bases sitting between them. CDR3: CAWSDVSAPRAGYTF. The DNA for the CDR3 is TGTGCCTGGAGTGATGTGTCGGCGCCGAGGGCTGGCTACACCTTC.

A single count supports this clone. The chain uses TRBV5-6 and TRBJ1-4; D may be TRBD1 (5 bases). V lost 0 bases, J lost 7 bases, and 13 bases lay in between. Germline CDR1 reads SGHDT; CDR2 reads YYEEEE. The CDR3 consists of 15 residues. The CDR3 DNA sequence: TGTGCCAGCAGCTTGGTTCAGGGCGGGAGTGAAAAACTGTTTTTT. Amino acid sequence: CASSLVQGGSEKLFF.

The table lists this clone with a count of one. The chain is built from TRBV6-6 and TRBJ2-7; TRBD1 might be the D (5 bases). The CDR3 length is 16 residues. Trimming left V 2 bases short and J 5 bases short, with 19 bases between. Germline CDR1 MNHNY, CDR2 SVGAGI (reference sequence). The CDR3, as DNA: TGTGCCAGCAGTTACGGGTCAGGGCAGGGCTACGACGAGCAGTACTTC. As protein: CASSYGSGQGYDEQYF.

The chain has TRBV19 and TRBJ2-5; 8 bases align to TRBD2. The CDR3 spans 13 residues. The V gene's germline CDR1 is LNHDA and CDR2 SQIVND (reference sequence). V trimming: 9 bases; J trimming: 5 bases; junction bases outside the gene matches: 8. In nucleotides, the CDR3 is TGTGCCAGCGCGGGAGGTCCGGGGGAGACCCAGTACTTC. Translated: CASAGGPGETQYF.

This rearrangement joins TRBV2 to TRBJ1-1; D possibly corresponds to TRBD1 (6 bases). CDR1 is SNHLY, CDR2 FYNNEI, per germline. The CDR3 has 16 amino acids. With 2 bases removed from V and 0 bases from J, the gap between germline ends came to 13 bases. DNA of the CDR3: TGTGCCAGCAGTGAATTGGGGGGGCAGCTGAACACTGAAGCTTTCTTT. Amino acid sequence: CASSELGGQLNTEAFF.

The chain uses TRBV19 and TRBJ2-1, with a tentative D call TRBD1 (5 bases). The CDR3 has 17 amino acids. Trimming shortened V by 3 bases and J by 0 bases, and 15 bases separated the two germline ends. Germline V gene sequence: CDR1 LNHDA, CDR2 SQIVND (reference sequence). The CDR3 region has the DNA TGTGCCAGTAGTATCGGACCCGACAGTAGCTCCTACAATGAGCAGTTCTTC. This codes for CASSIGPDSSSYNEQFF.